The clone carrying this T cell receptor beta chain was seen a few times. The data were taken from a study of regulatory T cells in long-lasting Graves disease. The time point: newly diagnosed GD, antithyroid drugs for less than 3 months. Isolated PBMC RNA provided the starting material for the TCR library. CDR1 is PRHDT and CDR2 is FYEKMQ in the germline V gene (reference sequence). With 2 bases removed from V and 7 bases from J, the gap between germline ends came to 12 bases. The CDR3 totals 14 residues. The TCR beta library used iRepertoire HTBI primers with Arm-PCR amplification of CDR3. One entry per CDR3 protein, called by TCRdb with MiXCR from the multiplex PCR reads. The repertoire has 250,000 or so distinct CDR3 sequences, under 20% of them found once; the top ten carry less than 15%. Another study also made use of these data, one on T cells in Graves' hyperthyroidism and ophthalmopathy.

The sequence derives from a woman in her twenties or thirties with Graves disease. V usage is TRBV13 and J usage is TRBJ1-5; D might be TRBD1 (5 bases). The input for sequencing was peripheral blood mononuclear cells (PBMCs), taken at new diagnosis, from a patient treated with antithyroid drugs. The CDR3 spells CASSLSGQGQPQHF. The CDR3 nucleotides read TGTGCCAGCAGCTTATCGGGGCAGGGCCAGCCCCAGCATTTT.